The 28 T cell receptor beta chains reported below all come from one sample, sequenced in a study of T cell repertoires in cytomegalovirus infection. TCRdb re-called the reads with MiXCR, one entry per CDR3 protein. The table lists 700,000 to 950,000 distinct CDR3 sequences, around a third of them singletons. No antigen is known for these receptors. The starting material was cultured CD8+ T cells from PBMCs, obtained from culture after CMV antigen stimulation. These receptor sequences come from a human donor in good health (CMV status not recorded). Some clones in this sample may be carry-over from other donors' samples.

Note on this clonotype: A read error may account for a junction end that differs from germline. The gene calls are TRBV7-2 and TRBJ2-1; D is undetermined. CDR1 is SGHTA, CDR2 FQGNSA, per germline. CDR3 size: 16 residues. CDR3 in DNA: TGTGCCAACAGCCCACTGGTCAGGAGCTCCTACAATGAGCAGTTCTTC. Translated: CANSPLVRSSYNEQFF.

This clonotype was counted at least ten times. The chain uses TRBV7-6 and TRBJ1-3; D is unresolved. CDR3 length equals 14 residues. V dropped 4 bases and J dropped 0 bases, with 7 bases sitting between them. Looked up from germline, CDR1 is SGHVS and CDR2 is FNYEAQ. The CDR3: CASSSPFSGNTIYF. For the CDR3, the DNA is TGTGCCAGCAGCTCGCCCTTCTCTGGAAACACCATATATTTT.

This clonotype was picked up many times. V gene TRBV6-1 combines with J gene TRBJ2-4; TRBD1 matches at 7 bases. V lost 5 bases and J lost 6; bases outside the gene matches: 4. From germline, CDR1 is MNHNS and CDR2 SASEGT. This CDR3 region has 13 residues. The CDR3 DNA is TGTGCCAGCAGTCTGACAGGGTTAAACATTCAGTACTTC. This translates into CASSLTGLNIQYF.

This clonotype showed up just a few times. This chain joins TRBV7-9 and TRBJ2-3; 8 nucleotides align to TRBD2. V lost 4 bases and J lost 4; bases outside the gene matches: 7. Germline assignment: CDR1 SEHNR and CDR2 FQNEAQ (reference sequence). This CDR3 has 15 amino acids. CDR3 DNA sequence: TGTGCCAGCAGCTCGTTAGCGGGGCGCCCAGATACGCAGTATTTT. Encoded protein: CASSSLAGRPDTQYF.

The sample holds a few counts of this clonotype. The rearrangement joins TRBV10-3 to TRBJ2-3, with 8 positions matching TRBD2. Germline CDR1 and CDR2: ENHRY and SYGVKD. V shed 10 bases, J shed 2 bases, and the junction held 14 bases outside the gene matches. The CDR3 loop spans 16 amino acids. CDR3 region: CATLLPGGPSTDTQYF. DNA for the CDR3: TGTGCCACCTTGCTCCCGGGGGGGCCGTCCACAGATACGCAGTATTTT.

The gene calls are TRBV11-2 and TRBJ2-2; D gene ambiguous. Trimming removed 11 bases from V and 7 bases from J, with 11 bases in between. Germline V CDR1 and CDR2: SGHAT, FQNNGV. The CDR3 has 11 residues. In nucleotides, the CDR3 is TGTGCCTCCCAGAAGGACGGGGAGCTGTTTTTT. Encoded protein: CASQKDGELFF.

About this clonotype itself: This may be a read error: a much more frequent sequence differs by one nucleotide. The chain combines TRBV6-8 with TRBJ1-2; no firm D call. Germline V gene lookup returns CDR1 MNHGY and CDR2 SAAAGT. The CDR3 has 14 amino acids. The CDR3 DNA follows: TGTGCCAACAGTGGCATATCGGCGAACTATGGCTACACCTTC. Protein: CANSGISANYGYTF.

CDR3 residues: CTNTEAFF. Here the CDR3 DNA reads TGTACTAACACTGAAGCTTTCTTT. The chain couples TRBV6-1 to TRBJ1-1; no reliable D call. Per germline, CDR1 MNHNS and CDR2 SASEGT. The CDR3 extends over 8 amino acids.

J is TRBJ1-2 and V is TRBV2; D possibly corresponds to TRBD1 (6 bases). CDR3 length: 13 amino acids. Germline values: CDR1 SNHLY, CDR2 FYNNEI. CDR3 loop: CAYRDITNYGYTF. The CDR3, as DNA: TGTGCATACCGGGACATAACTAACTATGGCTACACCTTC. The complete variable domain, with remaining parts taken from reference TRBV2 and TRBJ1-2, reads EPEVTQTPSHQVTQMGQEVILRCVPISNHLYFYWYRQILGQKVEFLVSFYNNEISEKSEIFDDQFSVERPDGSNFTLKIRSTKLEDSAMYFCAYRDITNYGYTFGSGTRLTVV.

The J gene is TRBJ2-1, the V gene TRBV19, with TRBD2 identical over 10 bases. Germline loops: CDR1 LNHDA, CDR2 SQIVND (reference sequence). There are 15 residues in the CDR3. V lost 6 bases to trimming and J lost 3 bases; unmatched junction nucleotides: 5. This CDR3 reads CASRVSSGGYNEQFF. The CDR3 region has the DNA TGTGCCAGTAGGGTTTCTAGCGGGGGCTACAATGAGCAGTTCTTC.

This clonotype appeared many times. This sequence joins TRBV7-8 and TRBJ2-7, with no clear D. In germline, CDR1 is SGHVS, CDR2 FQNEAQ. CDR3 length: 16 residues. V lost 1 base, J lost 0 bases, and 13 bases lay in between. The DNA of the CDR3 is TGTGCCAGCAGCTTAGGTGTCAGCGTTATCTCCTACGAGCAGTACGTC. This encodes CASSLGVSVISYEQYV.

This clonotype was recorded a few times. This chain joins TRBV27 and TRBJ2-1; the match to TRBD2 covers 9 bases. The CDR3 runs 17 residues. J gave up 7 bases and V 7 bases, and 17 bases lay outside the gene matches. From germline, CDR1 is MNHEY and CDR2 SMNVEV (reference sequence). The CDR3 reads CASIAYTSRGGVNEQFF. In nucleotides, the CDR3 is TGTGCCAGCATCGCCTATACCTCGCGCGGGGGGGTAAATGAGCAGTTCTTC.

The chain joins TRBV7-6 to TRBJ2-1, with a tentative D call TRBD1 (5 bases). Between the trimmed V and J ends, which lost 5 bases and 6 bases, there was a span of 17 bases. The CDR3 is 15 amino acids. The germline V gene encodes CDR1 SGHVS and CDR2 FNYEAQ. CDR3 nucleotides: TGTGCCAGCAGCCCTACAGGTCTATCGGGCAATGAGCAGTTCTTC. Translated: CASSPTGLSGNEQFF.

As DNA, the CDR3 is TGCGCCAGCACCCTCGGGACTAGCGGGTACAATGAGCAGTTCTTC. This codes for CASTLGTSGYNEQFF. J is TRBJ2-1 and V is TRBV4-1; 12 bases match TRBD2. Trimming at V came to 7 bases and at J to 4 bases, leaving 5 bases not matched to a gene. CDR3 length: 15 residues. CDR1 and CDR2 (germline): MGHRA, YSYEKL.

The V gene is TRBV18, the J gene TRBJ1-1; tentative D call: TRBD1 (6 bases). Germline CDR1 is KGHSH and CDR2 is LQKENI. V lost 0 bases and J lost 2, with 10 bases in between. CDR3 length: 15 amino acids. The DNA of the CDR3 is TGTGCCAGCTCACCACCGGAAGGGGGTAACACTGAAGCTTTCTTT. Translated, it gives CASSPPEGGNTEAFF. The entire variable domain, with the rest obtained from reference TRBV18 and TRBJ1-1, is as follows: NAGVMQNPRHLVRRRGQEARLRCSPMKGHSHVYWYRQLPEEGLKFMVYLQKENIIDESGMPKERFSAEFPKEGPSILRIQQVVRGDSAAYFCASSPPEGGNTEAFFGQGTRLTVV.

The chain is built from TRBV28 and TRBJ1-1; no definite D call. Trimming left V 4 bases short and J 3 bases short, with 9 bases between. The germline V gene encodes CDR1 MDHEN and CDR2 SYDVKM. CDR3 length: 13 amino acids. In DNA, the CDR3 is TGTGCCAGCAGTTCCCGGGATGACACTGAAGCTTTCTTT. Its protein product is CASSSRDDTEAFF.

This clonotype was seen only a few times. The J gene is TRBJ1-5, the V gene TRBV6-1; perhaps TRBD1 as D (6 bases). The germline V and J ends were trimmed by 10 bases and 7 bases, with 17 bases remaining between them. Germline lookup yields CDR1 MNHNS and CDR2 SASEGT. The CDR3 loop spans 13 amino acids. The CDR3 DNA sequence: TGTGCCATCCTGGGCCCCAGGGGACAGCCCCAGCATTTT. Its protein product is CAILGPRGQPQHF.

A few counts support this clonotype. The rearrangement uses TRBV27 and TRBJ2-5, with D possibly being TRBD1 (5 bases). CDR1 is MNHEY and CDR2 is SMNVEV in the germline V gene (reference sequence). The CDR3 totals 14 residues. V was clipped by 5 bases and J by 2 bases, with 12 bases between them. Here the CDR3 reads CASSPTTAQETQYF. CDR3 nucleotide sequence: TGTGCCAGCAGTCCGACGACAGCTCAAGAGACCCAGTACTTC.

This chain uses TRBV19 with TRBJ1-1; D gene unclear. Germline CDR1 and CDR2: LNHDA and SQIVND (reference sequence). Between the trimmed V and J ends, which lost 9 bases and 0 bases, there was a span of 14 bases. The CDR3 totals 14 residues. This CDR3 reads CARHANGLNTEAFF. The CDR3 nucleotides are TGTGCCAGGCACGCGAACGGCTTGAACACTGAAGCTTTCTTT.

The chain is built from TRBV27 and TRBJ2-7, with 9 bases aligning to TRBD1. With 4 bases clipped from V and 2 bases from J, the junction kept 6 bases outside the gene matches. Germline-derived CDR1 and CDR2 are MNHEY and SMNVEV (reference sequence). The CDR3 has 15 amino acids. The CDR3 here is CASSSTGGPAYEQYF. The CDR3 DNA reads as TGTGCCAGCAGTTCTACAGGGGGCCCAGCCTACGAGCAGTACTTC.

V usage is TRBV27 and J usage is TRBJ2-1; unclear D gene. Germline CDR1 MNHEY, CDR2 SMNVEV (reference sequence). This CDR3 has 15 residues. V was clipped by 3 bases and J by 2 bases, with 11 bases between them. For the CDR3, the DNA is TGTGCCAGCAGTTTCAGCGCGGTAACCTACAATGAGCAGTTCTTC. It translates to CASSFSAVTYNEQFF.

The DNA for the CDR3 is TGTGCCATCAGATTACAGGGAGATGAGCAGTTCTTC. Its protein is CAIRLQGDEQFF. V usage is TRBV10-3 and J usage is TRBJ2-1; TRBD1 is a possible D gene (6 bases). Germline V gene lookup returns CDR1 ENHRY and CDR2 SYGVKD. The CDR3 totals 12 residues. V was cut by 6 bases and J by 8 bases, with 11 bases left in between.

The chain employs TRBV9 and TRBJ2-1; D may be TRBD2 (5 bases). Germline loops: CDR1 SGDLS, CDR2 YYNGEE. Trimming took off 0 bases at V and 5 bases at J, with 9 bases between the two ends. CDR3 length: 14 amino acids. CDR3 residues: CASSVAGSDNEQFF. Here the CDR3 DNA reads TGTGCCAGCAGCGTAGCGGGTAGCGACAATGAGCAGTTCTTC.

V gene TRBV19 combines with J gene TRBJ1-1; 8 bases fit TRBD1. Germline assignment: CDR1 LNHDA and CDR2 SQIVND (reference sequence). The J segment lost 4 bases and the V segment lost 5 bases, leaving 9 bases of the junction unmatched. The CDR3 consists of 15 residues. In DNA form, the CDR3 reads TGTGCCAGTAGTTTGGACAGGGAGGTTAGCACTGAAGCTTTCTTT. This translates into CASSLDREVSTEAFF.

The V call is TRBV6-1, the J call TRBJ2-7, with D possibly matching TRBD2 (5 bases). The germline V gene has CDR1 MNHNS and CDR2 SASEGT. The CDR3 sequence is 15 residues long. V lost 1 base and J lost 3, with 13 bases in between. The CDR3 DNA reads TGTGCCAGCAGTGAAGGGCTCCTAGCTTACTACGAGCAGTACTTC. Its protein product is CASSEGLLAYYEQYF.

The chain carries TRBV9 and TRBJ2-3, with 9 bases identical to TRBD2. After removal of 3 bases from V and 0 bases from J, the junction contained 5 bases not matched to a gene. Germline V gives CDR1 SGDLS, CDR2 YYNGEE. The CDR3 is 16 residues long. CDR3 DNA: TGTGCCAGCAGCGCGAGCGGGGGGTCTAGCACAGATACGCAGTATTTT. Protein: CASSASGGSSTDTQYF.

This clonotype has just a few counts. V and J are TRBV20-1 and TRBJ2-3, with a weak D call TRBD1 (6 bases). The CDR3 totals 13 residues. Trimming left V 7 bases short and J 6 bases short, with 17 bases between. The germline V gene has CDR1 DFQATT and CDR2 SNEGSKA (reference sequence). CDR3 region: CSVSAITGDTQYF. The CDR3 DNA reads TGCAGTGTTTCCGCGATAACAGGGGATACGCAGTATTTT.

The rearrangement joins TRBV6-5 to TRBJ2-3; perhaps D is TRBD1 or TRBD2 (5 bases each). The ends were cut back, 2 bases at V and 5 bases at J, with 14 bases in the middle. The CDR3 contains 15 residues. The germline V gene has CDR1 MNHEY and CDR2 SVGAGI. The CDR3 DNA reads as TGTGCCAGCAGTTACGGGGGAATCTCCCAAGATACGCAGTATTTT. Translating it yields CASSYGGISQDTQYF.